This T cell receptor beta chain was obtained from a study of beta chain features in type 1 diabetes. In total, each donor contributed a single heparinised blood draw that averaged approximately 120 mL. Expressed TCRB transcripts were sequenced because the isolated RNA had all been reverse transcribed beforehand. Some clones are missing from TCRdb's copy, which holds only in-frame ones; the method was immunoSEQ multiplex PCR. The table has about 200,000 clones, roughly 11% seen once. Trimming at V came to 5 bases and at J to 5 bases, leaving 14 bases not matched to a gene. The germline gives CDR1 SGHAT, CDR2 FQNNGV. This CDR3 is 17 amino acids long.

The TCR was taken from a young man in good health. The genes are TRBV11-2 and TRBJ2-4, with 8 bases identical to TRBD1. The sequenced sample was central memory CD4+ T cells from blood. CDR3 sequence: CASSPIRPGGPQNIQYF. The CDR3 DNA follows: TGTGCCAGCAGCCCCATTCGGCCAGGGGGCCCGCAAAACATTCAGTACTTC.